This T cell receptor beta chain comes out of a study of blood T cell repertoires in COVID-19. J gave up 4 bases and V 2 bases, and 8 bases lay outside the gene matches. Germline V lookup: CDR1 MNHEY, CDR2 SVGAGI. This CDR3 is 16 amino acids long. Some clones are missing from TCRdb's copy, which holds only in-frame ones; the method was immunoSEQ multiplex PCR. The sample has roughly 260,000 clones, roughly nine tenths seen once. The participants were between about 18 and 90 years old and came from 24 US areas. The rearrangement links TRBV6-5 to TRBJ1-2; TRBD1 matches at 9 bases. The source is a human donor in a cohort exposed to, infected with or recovered from COVID-19 (not recorded which). The donor label of this sample is uncertain. Source material: PBMCs or T cells enriched from blood (not recorded which). CDR3 sequence: CASSYPLGQGRYGYTF. The CDR3 coding sequence is TGTGCCAGCAGTTACCCGCTGGGACAGGGCCGCTATGGCTACACCTTC.